A selection of T cell receptor beta chains follows, all from one sample in a study of cytomegalovirus exposure and HLA in healthy donors. Sequencing used immunoSEQ multiplex PCR; TCRdb keeps in-frame clones, though not all of them. The table includes about 200,000 clones, about 81% detected once. What was sequenced was PBMCs. The receptors derive from a woman in her 50s in good health and CMV-seropositive. The CDR3 runs from the conserved cysteine through the conserved F or W. Each record gives: clone size, V gene, D gene, J gene, CDR3 DNA, CDR3 protein. A D gene is named only where the DNA matches it firmly. The size of a clone is reported for some rows only, either as once, few or many, or as a class for expanded clones.

clone size: .; V gene: TRBV9; D gene: TRBD2; J gene: TRBJ2-1; CDR3 DNA: TGTGCCAGCAGCCGGGAGGTCTCCGGCAATGAGCAGTTCTTC; CDR3 protein: CASSREVSGNEQFF
clone size: .; V gene: TRBV15; D gene: TRBD2; J gene: TRBJ2-7; CDR3 DNA: TGTGCCACCAGCAGAACCGTGGGGGGGTCTTACGAGCAGTACTTC; CDR3 protein: CATSRTVGGSYEQYF
clone size: .; V gene: TRBV29-1; D gene: .; J gene: TRBJ2-5; CDR3 DNA: TGCAGCGTGCCCCCCTCGCGTAGGGGGCAAGAGACCCAGTACTTC; CDR3 protein: CSVPPSRRGQETQYF
clone size: .; V gene: TRBV6-5; D gene: TRBD2; J gene: TRBJ2-7; CDR3 DNA: TGTGCCAGCAGTACTAGCGGGAGTTACGAGCAGTACTTC; CDR3 protein: CASSTSGSYEQYF
clone size: .; V gene: TRBV9; D gene: TRBD2; J gene: TRBJ2-7; CDR3 DNA: TGTGCCAGCAGCCCCGGAGTAGCGGGAGGGGGGGAGCAGTACTTC; CDR3 protein: CASSPGVAGGGEQYF
clone size: .; V gene: TRBV5-1; D gene: .; J gene: TRBJ2-3; CDR3 DNA: TGCGCCAGCAGCTTGGCCGGGGTCAACACAGATACGCAGTATTTT; CDR3 protein: CASSLAGVNTDTQYF
clone size: .; V gene: TRBV18; D gene: .; J gene: TRBJ2-2; CDR3 DNA: TGTGCCAGCTCACCAACGATGAGAACAGACACCGGGGAGCTGTTTTTT; CDR3 protein: CASSPTMRTDTGELFF
clone size: .; V gene: TRBV5-6; D gene: TRBD1; J gene: TRBJ1-2; CDR3 DNA: TGTGCCAGCACACGGGTGGGGACAGGGTACTATGGCTACACCTTC; CDR3 protein: CASTRVGTGYYGYTF
clone size: .; V gene: TRBV28; D gene: TRBD1; J gene: TRBJ1-2; CDR3 DNA: TGTGCCAGCAGCTCTCCCTCGGGACAGGGATTCTATGGCTACACCTTC; CDR3 protein: CASSSPSGQGFYGYTF
clone size: few; V gene: TRBV7-9; D gene: TRBD1; J gene: TRBJ1-5; CDR3 DNA: TGTGCCAGCAGCCGACACCGGGACAGGGATCAGCCCCAGCATTTT; CDR3 protein: CASSRHRDRDQPQHF
clone size: .; V gene: TRBV28; D gene: TRBD2; J gene: TRBJ2-7; CDR3 DNA: TGTGTCAGCGGGAGCGGAGACTACGAGCAGTACTTC; CDR3 protein: CVSGSGDYEQYF
clone size: once; V gene: TRBV7-9; D gene: .; J gene: TRBJ1-1; CDR3 DNA: TGTGCCAGCAGCTTAGTATTGGCAAACACTGAAGCTTTCTTT; CDR3 protein: CASSLVLANTEAFF
clone size: .; V gene: TRBV10-3; D gene: .; J gene: TRBJ1-6; CDR3 DNA: TGTGCCTCCACCCCAACGGAGGCGTCCTATAATTCACCCCTCCACTTT; CDR3 protein: CASTPTEASYNSPLHF
clone size: .; V gene: TRBV10-3; D gene: .; J gene: TRBJ1-6; CDR3 DNA: TGTGCCATCAGTGAGATAGAAAGAGCAGGGGATAATTCACCCCTCCACTTT; CDR3 protein: CAISEIERAGDNSPLHF
clone size: few; V gene: TRBV29-1; D gene: TRBD1; J gene: TRBJ2-1; CDR3 DNA: TGCAGCGTTGAAGATGGGACAGGAGGGTTCTTC; CDR3 protein: CSVEDGTGGFF
clone size: .; V gene: TRBV28; D gene: .; J gene: TRBJ2-3; CDR3 DNA: TGTGCCAGTAGGGACTCCCAGTTAGATACGCAGTATTTT; CDR3 protein: CASRDSQLDTQYF
clone size: .; V gene: TRBV29-1; D gene: TRBD1; J gene: TRBJ1-1; CDR3 DNA: TGCAGCGTTCACCGGGGACAGGGAGACACTGAAGCTTTCTTT; CDR3 protein: CSVHRGQGDTEAFF
clone size: .; V gene: TRBV5-6; D gene: .; J gene: TRBJ2-1; CDR3 DNA: TGTGCCAGCTCGTCGGTGGGGGGTGCTGAGCAGTTCTTC; CDR3 protein: CASSSVGGAEQFF
clone size: .; V gene: TRBV7-2; D gene: .; J gene: TRBJ2-2; CDR3 DNA: TGTGCCAGCAGCTTAAGCTGGTTCGCGCAGAACACCGGGGAGCTGTTTTTT; CDR3 protein: CASSLSWFAQNTGELFF
clone size: .; V gene: TRBV2; D gene: TRBD1; J gene: TRBJ2-7; CDR3 DNA: TGTGCCAGCAGTTCCCAGGGGGCCTACGAGCAGTACTTC; CDR3 protein: CASSSQGAYEQYF
clone size: .; V gene: TRBV29-1; D gene: TRBD2; J gene: TRBJ2-1; CDR3 DNA: TGCAGCGTTGAAGATTCGTCAAGCGGGAGTCTCAATGAGCAGTTCTTC; CDR3 protein: CSVEDSSSGSLNEQFF
clone size: .; V gene: TRBV10-3; D gene: TRBD1; J gene: TRBJ2-2; CDR3 DNA: TGTGCCGGAGGGACAGGGAACACCGGGGAGCTGTTTTTT; CDR3 protein: CAGGTGNTGELFF
clone size: .; V gene: TRBV7-8; D gene: .; J gene: TRBJ1-5; CDR3 DNA: TGTGCCAGCAGTCGCCGGTCGGGAATCTATAGCAATCAGCCCCAGCATTTT; CDR3 protein: CASSRRSGIYSNQPQHF
clone size: .; V gene: TRBV28; D gene: TRBD2; J gene: TRBJ2-7; CDR3 DNA: TGTGCCAGCAGCCCGCCACTAGCGGGTGCCCACGAGCAGTACTTC; CDR3 protein: CASSPPLAGAHEQYF
clone size: .; V gene: TRBV4-3; D gene: .; J gene: TRBJ2-3; CDR3 DNA: TGCGCCAGCAGCTGGAGGTCGGGCGGCACAGATACGCAGTATTTT; CDR3 protein: CASSWRSGGTDTQYF
clone size: .; V gene: TRBV5-4; D gene: TRBD2; J gene: TRBJ2-7; CDR3 DNA: TGTGCCAGCAGCCCCGGGGGGGGCACCTACGAGCAGTACTTC; CDR3 protein: CASSPGGGTYEQYF
clone size: .; V gene: TRBV9; D gene: .; J gene: TRBJ2-5; CDR3 DNA: TGTGCCAGCAGCGTAGTCGGAGATGTCAGTACCCAGTACTTC; CDR3 protein: CASSVVGDVSTQYF
clone size: .; V gene: TRBV11-2; D gene: .; J gene: TRBJ1-1; CDR3 DNA: TGTGCCAGCAGCTTAGGGGTAGGGGTGGACACTGAAGCTTTCTTT; CDR3 protein: CASSLGVGVDTEAFF